This T cell receptor beta chain was profiled in a study of T cells in Graves' hyperthyroidism and ophthalmopathy. The study's findings and limits: Ophthalmopathy was distinguished from stable hyperthyroidism by 13 V-J signatures.

The TCR beta CDR3 regions underwent amplification using RNA transcripts as the source. The study used the HTBI primer set for a first-round RT-PCR of the TCR CDR3. TCRdb called the multiplex PCR reads again in MiXCR, with one record for every CDR3 protein. The sample lists approximately 430,000 distinct CDR3 sequences; 15% to 17% were seen once. The CDR3 runs to 12 residues. V was shortened by 5 bases and J by 2 bases, with 9 bases between the two germline ends. Germline V CDR1 and CDR2: DFQATT, SNEGSKA (reference sequence). In making diagnoses, clinical symptoms, serum thyroxine and TRAb, thyroid ultrasound and orbital computed tomography were all used. This clonotype was seen many times. Its antigen is as yet unknown.

The chain employs TRBV20-1 and TRBJ1-2; D is unclear. Sequences were obtained from blood. The TCR was taken from a woman aged 18-30 years with Graves' hyperthyroidism. CDR3 in amino acids: CSAELGNYGYTF. For the CDR3, the DNA is TGCAGTGCTGAGTTGGGCAACTATGGCTACACCTTC.